These 19 T cell receptor beta chains originate from one sample sequenced in a study of blood T cell repertoires in COVID-19. Clones were read by immunoSEQ multiplex PCR, and TCRdb kept only the in-frame ones, dropping some. This table holds nearly 400,000 clones, around 92% found once. Material: PBMCs or T cells enriched from blood (not recorded which). The receptors here all came from a woman in her twenties or thirties who had recovered from COVID-19.

This clone turned up a few times. This specimen includes other DNA sequences encoding the same CDR3. J is TRBJ2-7 and V is TRBV27; D gene uncertain. The germline CDR1 and CDR2 sequences are MNHEY and SMNVEV (reference sequence). V was trimmed by 5 bases and J by 0 bases, leaving 5 bases between them. There are 12 residues in the CDR3. In DNA form, the CDR3 reads TGTGCCAGCAGTCCTAACTCCTACGAGCAGTACTTC. Protein sequence: CASSPNSYEQYF.

The chain carries TRBV15 and TRBJ2-1, with a weak D call TRBD1 (6 bases). Germline values: CDR1 LNHNV, CDR2 YYDKDF (reference sequence). This CDR3 region has 14 residues. The ends were cut back, 6 bases at V and 4 bases at J, with 13 bases in the middle. The CDR3 sequence is CATRSGQIYNEQFF. The CDR3 coding sequence is TGTGCCACCAGGAGCGGACAGATATACAATGAGCAGTTCTTC.

This clone was counted between two and nine times. The rearrangement uses TRBV18 and TRBJ1-4; D may be TRBD1 (5 bases). Germline lookup yields CDR1 KGHSH and CDR2 LQKENI. The CDR3 has 15 amino acids. Trimming left V 5 bases short and J 4 bases short, with 14 bases between. DNA of the CDR3: TGTGCCAGCTCAAACGGGGGGAACTATAATGAAAAACTGTTTTTT. Amino acid sequence: CASSNGGNYNEKLFF.

The CDR3 nucleotides are TGTGCCAGCCTCCGGGACAAGAACACTGAAGCTTTCTTT. This gives the protein CASLRDKNTEAFF. The chain links TRBV18 to TRBJ1-1; maybe TRBD1 (6 bases). The CDR3 runs to 13 residues. Per the germline V gene, CDR1 is KGHSH and CDR2 is LQKENI. V was trimmed by 8 bases and J by 1 base, leaving 11 bases between them. The variable domain in full, completed from reference TRBV18 and TRBJ1-1, reads NAGVMQNPRHLVRRRGQEARLRCSPMKGHSHVYWYRQLPEEGLKFMVYLQKENIIDESGMPKERFSAEFPKEGPSILRIQQVVRGDSAAYFCASLRDKNTEAFFGQGTRLTVV.

The J gene is TRBJ1-1, the V gene TRBV15; TRBD1 matches at 8 bases. V dropped 3 bases and J dropped 1; count of bases not matched to a gene: 7. This CDR3 has 16 residues. Looked up from germline, CDR1 is LNHNV and CDR2 is YYDKDF (reference sequence). The DNA for the CDR3 is TGTGCCACCAGCAGGTTGAGTCAGGGGGCGAACACTGAAGCTTTCTTT. Translated, it gives CATSRLSQGANTEAFF. Full variable domain (missing parts from reference TRBV15 and TRBJ1-1): DAMVIQNPRYQVTQFGKPVTLSCSQTLNHNVMYWYQQKSSQAPKLLFHYYDKDFNNEADTPDNFQSRRPNTSFCFLDIRSPGLGDTAMYLCATSRLSQGANTEAFFGQGTRLTVV.

V and J are TRBV6-5 and TRBJ2-7; tentatively, D is TRBD1 (6 bases). This CDR3 spans 15 amino acids. V was pared by 6 bases and J by 2 bases, with 17 bases between. CDR1 is MNHEY and CDR2 is SVGAGI in the germline V gene. The chain's CDR3 is CASRKDSFRTYEQYF. The CDR3 bases are TGTGCCAGCAGAAAGGACAGTTTTCGTACCTACGAGCAGTACTTC.

The V and J genes are TRBV19 and TRBJ1-1, with 9 bases identical to TRBD1. This CDR3 has 15 residues. The junction had 6 bases not matched to a gene; V was cut back by 5 bases and J by 2 bases. Germline CDR1 LNHDA, CDR2 SQIVND (reference sequence). CDR3 nucleotide sequence: TGTGCCAGTAGTGGAGCGGGACAGGGCAACACTGAAGCTTTCTTT. Its protein product is CASSGAGQGNTEAFF.

The genes are TRBV6-1 and TRBJ2-7; 11 bases are shared with TRBD2. Trimming at V came to 4 bases and at J to 3 bases, leaving 8 bases not matched to a gene. This CDR3 is 16 amino acids long. Germline CDR1 and CDR2: MNHNS and SASEGT. The DNA for the CDR3 is TGTGCCAGCAGTGCTTCGACTAGCGGGATAAGCTACGAGCAGTACTTC. Translating it yields CASSASTSGISYEQYF.

This clone was recorded a few times. The V call is TRBV4-3, the J call TRBJ2-7; D perhaps matches TRBD2 (7 bases). The V end lost 1 base, the J end lost 6 bases, and 13 bases lay between the germline ends. CDR1 LGHNA and CDR2 YSLEER come from the germline V gene. The CDR3 length is 14 residues. CDR3 DNA sequence: TGCGCCAGCAGCCAAGCAAGGGGGGGGCTCGAGCAGTACTTC. It is translated as CASSQARGGLEQYF.

The rearrangement uses TRBV5-1 and TRBJ1-2; 9 nucleotides line up with TRBD1. Germline V gene data show CDR1 as SGHRS and CDR2 as YFSETQ. The CDR3 extends over 14 amino acids. Germline trimming cut 7 bases from V and 4 bases from J; bases unmatched to any gene: 8. The CDR3 sequence is CASRKVTGGYGYTF. The CDR3 DNA reads as TGCGCCAGCCGTAAAGTGACAGGGGGCTATGGCTACACCTTC. Full variable domain (outside the CDR3, taken from reference TRBV5-1 and TRBJ1-2): KAGVTQTPRYLIKTRGQQVTLSCSPISGHRSVSWYQQTPGQGLQFLFEYFSETQRNKGNFPGRFSGRQFSNSRSEMNVSTLELGDSALYLCASRKVTGGYGYTFGSGTRLTVV.

V is TRBV7-9 and J is TRBJ2-7; 12 bases agree with TRBD1. The CDR3 sequence is 14 residues long. Germline assignment: CDR1 SEHNR and CDR2 FQNEAQ (reference sequence). The junction had 4 bases not matched to a gene; V was cut back by 6 bases and J by 4 bases. This chain's CDR3 is CASRGTGGLYEQYF. The CDR3 region has the DNA TGTGCCAGCAGGGGGACAGGGGGCCTTTACGAGCAGTACTTC.

This clone was detected a few times. This chain joins TRBV4-2 and TRBJ1-5; D gene ambiguous. This CDR3 is built from 15 residues. V lost 0 bases and J 4 bases, leaving 10 bases between the germline ends. Germline loops: CDR1 LGHNA, CDR2 YNFKEQ. This chain's CDR3 is CASSQESGLNQPQHF. The CDR3 DNA reads TGTGCCAGCAGCCAAGAGTCAGGACTAAATCAGCCCCAGCATTTT.

This rearrangement joins TRBV2 to TRBJ2-7; maybe TRBD1 (5 bases). From germline, CDR1 is SNHLY and CDR2 FYNNEI. The CDR3 loop spans 16 amino acids. V gave up 1 base and J gave up 1 base, with 14 bases separating them. In DNA, the CDR3 is TGTGCCAGCAGTGAAGAGGGGTTGAAAGGATCCTACGAGCAGTACTTC. It encodes CASSEEGLKGSYEQYF. The whole variable domain, remainder taken from reference TRBV2 and TRBJ2-7, is EPEVTQTPSHQVTQMGQEVILRCVPISNHLYFYWYRQILGQKVEFLVSFYNNEISEKSEIFDDQFSVERPDGSNFTLKIRSTKLEDSAMYFCASSEEGLKGSYEQYFGPGTRLTVT.

The chain couples TRBV30 to TRBJ1-6; perhaps TRBD1 as D (5 bases). Germline V gene lookup returns CDR1 GTSNPN and CDR2 SVGIG (reference sequence). V was cut by 5 bases and J by 7 bases, with 18 bases left in between. The CDR3 contains 15 residues. Written as DNA, the CDR3 is TGTGCCTGGGGGGAGCGTACAAGGGGCAATTCACCCCTCCACTTT. Its translation is CAWGERTRGNSPLHF.

V and J are TRBV6-5 and TRBJ1-1; D uncertain. Trimming left V 9 bases short and J 1 base short, with 9 bases between. In germline, CDR1 is MNHEY, CDR2 SVGAGI. This CDR3 has 12 residues. The CDR3 region has the DNA TGTGCCAGTTTTTACAAGAACACTGAAGCTTTCTTT. Translation: CASFYKNTEAFF.

This clone was counted a single time. The chain has TRBV28 and TRBJ2-2, with D perhaps TRBD2 (5 bases). This CDR3 has 15 residues. V shed 5 bases and J shed 0 bases, with 10 bases lying between them. Germline V gives CDR1 MDHEN, CDR2 SYDVKM. The CDR3 reads CASSETGTNTGELFF. The CDR3 DNA is TGTGCCAGCAGTGAAACCGGGACGAACACCGGGGAGCTGTTTTTT.

This chain connects TRBV9 to TRBJ1-6, with D uncertain. The CDR3 sequence is 17 residues long. V lost 0 bases and J 7 bases, leaving 17 bases between the germline ends. The germline CDR1 and CDR2 sequences are SGDLS and YYNGEE. The CDR3 sequence: CASSVVPSRVRNSPLHF. The CDR3 nucleotides read TGTGCCAGCAGCGTAGTGCCCTCCCGGGTCCGGAATTCACCCCTCCACTTT.

V gene TRBV7-3 combines with J gene TRBJ2-3, with 7 nucleotides matching TRBD1. Germline values: CDR1 SGHTA, CDR2 FQGTGA. The CDR3 runs 16 residues. Trimming at V came to 5 bases and at J to 3 bases, leaving 11 bases not matched to a gene. The chain's CDR3 is CASSTHTGAGTDTQYF. Written as DNA, the CDR3 is TGTGCCAGCAGCACACATACAGGGGCCGGTACAGATACGCAGTATTTT.

This clone was detected once. The chain is built from TRBV10-3 and TRBJ2-3, with 8 bases matching TRBD2. CDR3 size: 16 residues. Trimming cost V 6 bases and J 0 bases; bases outside gene matches: 8. CDR1 is ENHRY and CDR2 is SYGVKD in the germline V gene. CDR3 coding DNA: TGTGCCATCAGGGACTCTCGCGGGGGGAGCACAGATACGCAGTATTTT. Translation: CAIRDSRGGSTDTQYF.